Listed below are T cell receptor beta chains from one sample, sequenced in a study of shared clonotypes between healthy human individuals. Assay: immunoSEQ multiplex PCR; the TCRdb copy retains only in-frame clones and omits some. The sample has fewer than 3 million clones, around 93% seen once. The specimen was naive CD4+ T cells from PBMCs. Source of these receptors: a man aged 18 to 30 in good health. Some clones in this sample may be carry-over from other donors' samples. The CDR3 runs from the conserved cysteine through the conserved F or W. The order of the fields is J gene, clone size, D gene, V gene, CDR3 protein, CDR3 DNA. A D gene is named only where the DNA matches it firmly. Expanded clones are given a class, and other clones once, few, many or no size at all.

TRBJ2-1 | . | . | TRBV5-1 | CASRRGSSYNEQFF | TGCGCCAGCAGGAGAGGGAGCTCCTACAATGAGCAGTTCTTC
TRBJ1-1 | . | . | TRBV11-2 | CASSVDGGGTEAFF | TGTGCCAGCAGCGTGGACGGTGGGGGCACTGAAGCTTTCTTT
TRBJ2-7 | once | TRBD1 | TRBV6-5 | CASSRLGTAYYEQYF | TGTGCCAGCAGTCGTCTGGGGACAGCGTACTACGAGCAGTACTTC
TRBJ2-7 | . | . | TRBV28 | CASSLGPAPSYEQYF | TGTGCCAGCAGTTTAGGACCAGCGCCCTCCTACGAGCAGTACTTC
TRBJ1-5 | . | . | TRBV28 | CASSPSEVPQPQHF | TGTGCCAGCAGTCCCAGTGAGGTTCCTCAGCCCCAGCATTTT
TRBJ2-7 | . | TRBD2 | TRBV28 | CASSLLAGDYEQYF | TGTGCCAGCAGTTTACTAGCGGGGGACTACGAGCAGTACTTC
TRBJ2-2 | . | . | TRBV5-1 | CASSFAAPNTGELFF | TGCGCCAGCAGCTTTGCCGCTCCGAACACCGGGGAGCTGTTTTTT
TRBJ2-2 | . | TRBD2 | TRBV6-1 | CASSVIAGGPAGELFF | TGTGCCAGCAGTGTTATAGCGGGAGGGCCCGCCGGGGAGCTGTTTTTT
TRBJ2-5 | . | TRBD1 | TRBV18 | CASSPTQGGGETQYF | TGTGCCAGCTCACCGACCCAAGGGGGCGGCGAGACCCAGTACTTC
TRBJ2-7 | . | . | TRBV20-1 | CSASNNYEQYF | TGCAGTGCTAGTAACAACTACGAGCAGTACTTC
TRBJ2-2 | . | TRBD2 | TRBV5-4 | CASSPTSGRTGELFF | TGTGCCAGCAGCCCTACTAGCGGGAGAACCGGGGAGCTGTTTTTT
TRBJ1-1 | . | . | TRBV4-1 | CASSQDSGGTEAFF | TGCGCCAGCAGCCAAGATTCAGGCGGCACTGAAGCTTTCTTT
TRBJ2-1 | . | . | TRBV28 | CASRHSDRFDEQFF | TGTGCCAGCAGACACTCAGACAGGTTTGATGAGCAGTTCTTC
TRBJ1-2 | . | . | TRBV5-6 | CASSLGRRYGYTF | TGTGCCAGCAGCTTGGGACGCAGGTATGGCTACACCTTC
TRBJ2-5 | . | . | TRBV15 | CATSIGAQETQYF | TGTGCCACCAGCATTGGGGCGCAGGAGACCCAGTACTTC
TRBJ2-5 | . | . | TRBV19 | CASSPADFQETQYF | TGTGCCAGTAGTCCCGCTGACTTTCAAGAGACCCAGTACTTC
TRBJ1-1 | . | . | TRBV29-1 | CSGGLGMNTEAFF | TGCAGCGGGGGGTTAGGCATGAACACTGAAGCTTTCTTT
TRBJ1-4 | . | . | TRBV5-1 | CASSIDNEKLFF | TGCGCCAGCAGCATTGATAATGAAAAACTGTTTTTT
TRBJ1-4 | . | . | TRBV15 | CATSRPPRFGEKLFF | TGTGCCACCAGCAGACCACCTAGGTTCGGGGAAAAACTGTTTTTT
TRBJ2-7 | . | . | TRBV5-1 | CASSLIGINYEQYF | TGCGCCAGCAGCTTGATCGGGATCAATTACGAGCAGTACTTC
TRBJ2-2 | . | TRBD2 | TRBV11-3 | CASSLDPASGRSGELFF | TGTGCCAGCAGCTTAGATCCGGCTAGCGGGAGGTCCGGGGAGCTGTTTTTT
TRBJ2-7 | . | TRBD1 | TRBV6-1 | CASSEVPGGGEQYF | TGTGCCAGCAGTGAAGTCCCAGGGGGCGGCGAGCAGTACTTC
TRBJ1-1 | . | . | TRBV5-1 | CASSLMIGGLNTEAFF | TGCGCCAGCAGTCTGATGATCGGGGGGCTGAACACTGAAGCTTTCTTT
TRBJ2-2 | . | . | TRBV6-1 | CASSAKLMGDAGELFF | TGTGCCAGCAGTGCCAAGCTGATGGGGGACGCCGGGGAGCTGTTTTTT
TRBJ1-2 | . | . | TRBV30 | CAWSVGGPGVGYTF | TGTGCCTGGAGTGTCGGGGGGCCGGGGGTTGGCTACACCTTC
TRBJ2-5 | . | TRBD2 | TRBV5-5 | CASSLVWRELPQETQYF | TGTGCCAGCAGCTTGGTTTGGCGGGAGCTACCTCAAGAGACCCAGTACTTC
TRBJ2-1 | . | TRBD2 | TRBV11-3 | CASSLGLAGGLDEQFF | TGTGCCAGCAGCTTAGGACTAGCGGGAGGGCTGGATGAGCAGTTCTTC
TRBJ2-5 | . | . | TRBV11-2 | CASSLRRYQETQYF | TGTGCCAGCAGCTTAAGGAGGTACCAAGAGACCCAGTACTTC
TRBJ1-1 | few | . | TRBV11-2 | CASSLTNTEAFF | TGTGCCAGCAGCTTAACGAACACTGAAGCTTTCTTT
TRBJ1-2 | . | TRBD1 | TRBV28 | CASATGFFGYTF | TGTGCCAGCGCGACAGGGTTTTTTGGCTACACCTTC
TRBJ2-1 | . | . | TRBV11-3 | CASSLVGPSSEQFF | TGTGCCAGCAGCTTAGTGGGCCCCTCGAGTGAGCAGTTCTTC
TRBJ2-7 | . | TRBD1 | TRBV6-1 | CASKRDRANYEQYF | TGTGCCAGCAAGAGGGACAGGGCCAACTACGAGCAGTACTTC
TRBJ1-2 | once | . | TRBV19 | CASTGLLRGYTF | TGTGCCAGTACGGGACTGCTGCGTGGCTACACCTTC
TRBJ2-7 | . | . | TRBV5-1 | CASSLQGDRYEQYF | TGCGCCAGCAGCTTACAGGGTGATCGCTACGAGCAGTACTTC
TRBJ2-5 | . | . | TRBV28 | CASSFRDPGGETQYF | TGTGCCAGCAGTTTCAGGGACCCCGGGGGAGAGACCCAGTACTTC
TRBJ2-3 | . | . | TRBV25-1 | CASTRLGPSDTQYF | TGTGCCAGCACGCGACTAGGACCCTCAGATACGCAGTATTTT
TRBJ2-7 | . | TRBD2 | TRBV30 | CAWSQLRAGAEHYEQYF | TGTGCCTGGAGTCAATTACGGGCGGGAGCGGAACACTACGAGCAGTACTTC
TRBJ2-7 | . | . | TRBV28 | CASSSLGPKSPYEQYF | TGTGCCAGCAGTTCCCTCGGACCAAAAAGTCCTTACGAGCAGTACTTC
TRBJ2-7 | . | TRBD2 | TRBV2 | CASGTSGDTSPYEQYF | TGTGCCAGCGGGACTAGCGGGGACACCTCTCCCTACGAGCAGTACTTC
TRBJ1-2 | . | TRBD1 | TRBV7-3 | CASSRRTGPRHYGYTF | TGTGCCAGCAGCCGAAGGACAGGCCCGCGCCACTATGGCTACACCTTC
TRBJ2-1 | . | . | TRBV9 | CASSNRLGVGEQFF | TGTGCCAGCAGCAACCGCCTCGGAGTGGGGGAGCAGTTCTTC
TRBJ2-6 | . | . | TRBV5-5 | CASSLAGANVLTF | TGTGCCAGCAGCTTGGCGGGGGCCAACGTCCTGACTTTC
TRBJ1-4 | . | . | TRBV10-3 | CAISEAATNEKLFF | TGTGCCATCAGTGAGGCAGCAACTAATGAAAAACTGTTTTTT
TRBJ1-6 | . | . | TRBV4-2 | CASSQDWGRQDENSPLHF | TGTGCCAGCAGCCAAGATTGGGGCAGACAAGATGAAAATTCACCCCTCCACTTT
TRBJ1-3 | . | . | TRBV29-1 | CSVDPGGTGNTIYF | TGCAGCGTTGATCCGGGGGGTACTGGAAACACCATATATTTT
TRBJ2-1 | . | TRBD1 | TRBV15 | CATSRVRDRVGNEQFF | TGTGCCACCAGCAGAGTGAGGGACAGGGTCGGCAATGAGCAGTTCTTC
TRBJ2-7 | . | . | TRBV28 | CASRPPSSTYEQYF | TGTGCCAGCAGACCTCCAAGTTCCACCTACGAGCAGTACTTC
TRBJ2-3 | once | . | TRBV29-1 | CSVVGGRNADTQYF | TGCAGCGTTGTGGGCGGGCGGAACGCAGATACGCAGTATTTT
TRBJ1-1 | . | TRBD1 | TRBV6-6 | CASSPSDRGTEAFF | TGTGCCAGCAGCCCCTCGGACAGGGGCACTGAAGCTTTCTTT
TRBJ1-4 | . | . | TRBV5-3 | CARSHGLIDGALNEKLFF | TGTGCCAGAAGCCACGGACTAATTGACGGCGCCCTGAATGAAAAACTGTTTTTT